This entry lists 16 T cell receptor beta chains sequenced from one sample in a study of cytomegalovirus exposure and HLA in healthy donors. PCR used 60 Vbeta primers and 13 Jbeta primers. Only in-frame clones appear in the TCRdb table, and some are missing; sequencing was by immunoSEQ multiplex PCR. The sample consists of under 200,000 clones, around 80% of them appearing once. Sequencing was carried out using PBMCs. The receptors originated from a girl aged 5 to 17 in good health and CMV-seropositive.

This chain connects TRBV2 to TRBJ2-5, with D unresolved. The CDR3 consists of 13 residues. V lost 6 bases and J 4 bases, leaving 12 bases between the germline ends. The V gene's germline CDR1 is SNHLY and CDR2 FYNNEI. Here the CDR3 DNA reads TGTGCCAGCAGCGTCCGGGTAGCAGAGACCCAGTACTTC. Its protein product is CASSVRVAETQYF.

This CDR3 reads CASRLTDTQYF. The CDR3 DNA reads as TGCGCCAGCAGATTAACAGATACGCAGTATTTT. V and J are TRBV10-2 and TRBJ2-3; D not certain. CDR1 WSHSY and CDR2 SAAADI come from the germline V gene. The V end lost 6 bases, the J end lost 3 bases, and 4 bases lay between the germline ends. The CDR3 runs to 11 residues.

The V and J genes are TRBV15 and TRBJ1-5; D is unclear. From germline, CDR1 is LNHNV and CDR2 YYDKDF (reference sequence). The CDR3 is 16 residues long. With 1 base removed from V and 1 base from J, the gap between germline ends came to 11 bases. In DNA, the CDR3 is TGTGCCACCAGCAGAGGCCCCACGGGAAGCAATCAGCCCCAGCATTTT. The encoded protein is CATSRGPTGSNQPQHF.

J is TRBJ1-1 and V is TRBV4-3; D call uncertain. Germline CDR1 and CDR2: LGHNA and YSLEER. The CDR3 consists of 13 residues. The germline V and J ends were trimmed by 6 bases and 3 bases, with 11 bases remaining between them. The CDR3 spells CASSPRQDTEAFF. The CDR3 DNA is TGCGCCAGCAGTCCAAGACAAGACACTGAAGCTTTCTTT.

This sequence joins TRBV7-9 and TRBJ1-4, with D perhaps matching TRBD1 (6 bases). Germline CDR1 reads SEHNR; CDR2 reads FQNEAQ (reference sequence). The V and J ends lost 5 bases and 5 bases respectively, with 12 bases between them. The CDR3 runs to 14 residues. The CDR3 reads CASSIPTGNEKLFF. The CDR3 DNA sequence: TGTGCCAGCAGCATCCCGACAGGAAATGAAAAACTGTTTTTT.

This chain links TRBV7-9 with TRBJ2-7; D may be TRBD1 (6 bases). Germline CDR1 is SEHNR and CDR2 is FQNEAQ (reference sequence). Trimming removed 3 bases from V and 5 bases from J, with 17 bases in between. The CDR3 is made up of 15 amino acids. For the CDR3, the DNA is TGTGCCAGCAGCTTCCCCCCACAGGGTCTCAACGAGCAGTACTTC. Translation: CASSFPPQGLNEQYF.

The genes are TRBV30 and TRBJ2-3; the D gene is possibly TRBD1 (5 bases). The germline CDR1 and CDR2 sequences are GTSNPN and SVGIG (reference sequence). Between the trimmed V and J ends, which lost 0 bases and 6 bases, there was a span of 10 bases. This CDR3 has 13 amino acids. CDR3 in DNA: TGTGCCTGGAGTGTAAAGGGGTCCGATACGCAGTATTTT. Translating it yields CAWSVKGSDTQYF.

The CDR3 protein is CASSPNNDRASYGYTF. CDR3 nucleotide sequence: TGTGCCAGCTCTCCAAACAACGACAGGGCCAGCTATGGCTACACCTTC. V and J are TRBV18 and TRBJ1-2; 7 bases match TRBD1. The V gene end was trimmed by 6 bases and the J gene end by 4 bases; junction bases not matched to a gene: 14. The CDR3 covers 16 residues. CDR1 and CDR2 (germline): KGHSH, LQKENI. Together with reference TRBV18 and TRBJ1-2, the CDR3 gives the full variable domain: NAGVMQNPRHLVRRRGQEARLRCSPMKGHSHVYWYRQLPEEGLKFMVYLQKENIIDESGMPKERFSAEFPKEGPSILRIQQVVRGDSAAYFCASSPNNDRASYGYTFGSGTRLTVV.

CDR3 coding DNA: TGTGCCAGCAGCTTACGTCTGGGACACAGCTCCTACAATGAGCAGTTCTTC. It codes for CASSLRLGHSSYNEQFF. This sequence joins TRBV7-2 and TRBJ2-1; D might be TRBD1 (6 bases). Germline V gene sequence: CDR1 SGHTA, CDR2 FQGNSA. The CDR3 has 17 amino acids. The V and J ends lost 2 bases and 0 bases respectively, with 14 bases between them.

The chain uses TRBV5-1 and TRBJ2-5, with D perhaps TRBD1 (8 bases). The CDR3 totals 16 residues. The germline V gene encodes CDR1 SGHRS and CDR2 YFSETQ. V was clipped by 4 bases and J by 2 bases, with 18 bases between them. In DNA form, the CDR3 reads TGCGCCAGCAGCACAGGGGGGGCAGGATCGCAAGAGACCCAGTACTTC. Amino acid sequence: CASSTGGAGSQETQYF.

This clone was counted once. The chain uses TRBV4-3 and TRBJ1-1; TRBD1 might be the D (5 bases). The CDR3 covers 16 residues. V lost 0 bases, J lost 10 bases, and 21 bases lay in between. Germline values: CDR1 LGHNA, CDR2 YSLEER. The CDR3 region has the DNA TGCGCCAGCAGCCAAGATTGGGATTGGAGGAGGGGAGGAGCTTTCTTT. Amino acids: CASSQDWDWRRGGAFF.

This chain uses TRBV5-4 with TRBJ1-2; 10 bases match TRBD1. The CDR3 runs to 13 residues. Germline values: CDR1 SGHNT, CDR2 YYREEE (reference sequence). The V gene end was trimmed by 9 bases and the J gene end by 8 bases; junction bases not matched to a gene: 10. CDR3 DNA: TGTGCCACTCGCGGACAGGGGGTCGGAGGCTACACCTTC. Its protein product is CATRGQGVGGYTF.

The rearrangement links TRBV7-6 to TRBJ1-1; TRBD1 matches 8 bases. Germline V gene data show CDR1 as SGHVS and CDR2 as FNYEAQ. The CDR3 covers 15 residues. J lost 6 bases, V lost 4 bases, and 10 bases had no gene match. The CDR3 protein is CASSSRRTGQSEAFF. The CDR3 DNA reads TGTGCCAGCAGCTCCCGCCGGACAGGGCAATCTGAAGCTTTCTTT.

This clone has just one count. The chain uses TRBV27 and TRBJ2-1; 7 bases are a match to TRBD1. The germline gives CDR1 MNHEY, CDR2 SMNVEV (reference sequence). Trimming cost V 7 bases and J 0 bases; bases outside gene matches: 15. The CDR3 length is 18 residues. The CDR3 sequence: CASTPIQGPGSSYNEQFF. DNA for the CDR3: TGTGCCAGCACCCCCATACAGGGGCCGGGGTCCTCCTACAATGAGCAGTTCTTC.

This clone was seen just once. The CDR3 loop reads CASSREGSGYGYTF. The CDR3 DNA is TGTGCCAGCAGTCGTGAGGGAAGTGGATATGGCTACACCTTC. This rearrangement joins TRBV27 to TRBJ1-2; D gene unclear. V shed 5 bases and J shed 5 bases, with 15 bases lying between them. In germline, CDR1 is MNHEY, CDR2 SMNVEV (reference sequence). The CDR3 is 14 residues long.

The genes are TRBV7-9 and TRBJ1-5; 9 bases map to TRBD1. This CDR3 is 17 amino acids long. The junction had 9 bases not matched to a gene; V was cut back by 5 bases and J by 1 base. Germline V gene data show CDR1 as SEHNR and CDR2 as FQNEAQ (reference sequence). CDR3 DNA: TGTGCCAGCAGCCCGGGACAGGGCGTTCAGAGCAATCAGCCCCAGCATTTT. It codes for CASSPGQGVQSNQPQHF.